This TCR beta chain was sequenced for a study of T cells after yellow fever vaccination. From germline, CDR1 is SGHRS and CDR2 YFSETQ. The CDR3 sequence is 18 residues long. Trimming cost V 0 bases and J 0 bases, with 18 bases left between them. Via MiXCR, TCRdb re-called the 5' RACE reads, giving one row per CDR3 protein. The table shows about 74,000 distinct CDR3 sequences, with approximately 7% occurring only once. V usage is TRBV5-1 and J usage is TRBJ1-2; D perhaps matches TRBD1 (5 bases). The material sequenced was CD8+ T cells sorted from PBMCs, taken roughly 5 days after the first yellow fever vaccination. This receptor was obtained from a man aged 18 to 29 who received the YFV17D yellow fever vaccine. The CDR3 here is CASSLVLDGDWTNYGYTF. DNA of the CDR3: TGCGCCAGCAGCTTGGTCTTAGATGGGGACTGGACTAACTATGGCTACACCTTC.